This T cell receptor beta chain stems from a study of T cell clonotyping in hematopoietic cell transplantation. Turning to this clone: Its antigen is not identified.

Some clones are missing from TCRdb's copy, which holds only in-frame ones; the method was immunoSEQ multiplex PCR. Among 40,000 to 55,000 clones listed, roughly 94% were seen once. Study-level findings and limits: Higher Inverse Simpson Index values in graft donor and pretransplant recipient predicted broader posttransplant TCR diversity. No sorting was done, leaving CD4 and CD8 contributions mixed. Recipient TCR diversity dropped after transplant; expanded clonotypes rose from day 30 to 180.

CDR1 LNHDA and CDR2 SQIVND come from the germline V gene (reference sequence). The CDR3 has 18 residues. J gave up 7 bases and V 6 bases, and 18 bases lay outside the gene matches. The sample taken for sequencing was peripheral blood mononuclear cells. This chain links TRBV19 with TRBJ1-4; 9 nucleotides align to TRBD1. This clonotype was obtained from a woman aged 50 to 65 in good health. Some clones in this sample may be carry-over from other donors' samples. The CDR3 loop is CASSHLGTGNDRGEKLFF. CDR3 nucleotides: TGTGCCAGTAGCCATCTCGGGACAGGGAATGATAGGGGTGAAAAACTGTTTTTT. The full variable domain, completed using reference TRBV19 and TRBJ1-4, is DGGITQSPKYLFRKEGQNVTLSCEQNLNHDAMYWYRQDPGQGLRLIYYSQIVNDFQKGDIAEGYSVSREKKESFPLTVTSAQKNPTAFYLCASSHLGTGNDRGEKLFFGSGTQLSVL.